Listed below are T cell receptor beta chains from one sample, sequenced in a study of blood T cell repertoires in COVID-19. Profiled with immunoSEQ multiplex PCR; TCRdb holds only in-frame clones, not every one. The repertoire has 200,000 or so clones, roughly 76% of them found once; the top ten carry roughly 12%. Material: peripheral blood. The receptors come from a woman older than 75 with COVID-19, enrolled during active disease. CDR3s include the opening cysteine and the closing phenylalanine or tryptophan. D genes are given only for firm matches. Clone sizes are given selectively: once, few, many, or a class where the clone is expanded.

size	V	D	J	length	CDR3	DNA
.	TRBV3-1/TRBV3-2	TRBD1	TRBJ2-7	15	CASSPGTGLSYEQYF	TGTGCCAGCAGCCCCGGGACAGGGCTTTCCTACGAGCAGTACTTC
.	TRBV24-1	.	TRBJ1-1	14	CATSSRGGATEAFF	TGTGCCACCAGTTCTCGCGGGGGCGCGACTGAAGCTTTCTTT
once	TRBV11-2	.	TRBJ2-7	14	CASSWGHGPYEQYF	TGTGCCAGCAGCTGGGGACACGGACCCTACGAGCAGTACTTC
.	TRBV5-6	.	TRBJ2-2	15	CASSLTLAGTGELFF	TGTGCCAGCAGCTTGACTCTCGCGGGCACCGGGGAGCTGTTTTTT
.	TRBV7-9	.	TRBJ2-1	12	CASSTAGYEQFF	TGTGCCAGCAGCACCGCGGGCTATGAGCAGTTCTTC
.	TRBV19	TRBD2	TRBJ2-5	13	CASSWGGEETQYF	TGTGCCAGTAGTTGGGGGGGTGAAGAGACCCAGTACTTC
few	TRBV29-1	.	TRBJ1-2	15	CSVEDLGKGEEGYTF	TGCAGCGTTGAAGATCTGGGGAAAGGGGAGGAAGGCTACACCTTC
once	TRBV29-1	.	TRBJ2-2	13	CSAGIINTGELFF	TGCAGCGCCGGGATCATTAACACCGGGGAGCTGTTTTTT
.	TRBV3-1/TRBV3-2	.	TRBJ1-2	12	CASSRDTRGYTF	TGTGCCAGCAGCCGAGATACACGAGGCTACACCTTC
.	TRBV10-3	TRBD2	TRBJ2-2	19	CAISERTSGIAGGTGELFF	TGTGCCATCAGTGAGAGGACTAGCGGGATCGCGGGGGGCACCGGGGAGCTGTTTTTT
.	TRBV5-6	TRBD1	TRBJ2-7	14	CASSYITGGDEQYF	TGTGCCAGCAGCTACATCACAGGGGGCGACGAGCAGTACTTC
.	TRBV11-2	.	TRBJ1-2	14	CASSLQGNLGGYTF	TGTGCCAGCAGCTTACAGGGTAACCTTGGGGGCTACACCTTC
.	TRBV5-1	TRBD2	TRBJ2-1	13	CASSTSGGNEQFF	TGCGCCAGCAGCACTAGCGGGGGTAATGAGCAGTTCTTC
.	TRBV28	.	TRBJ2-7	15	CASSFLPGQGYEQYF	TGTGCCAGCAGTTTCTTGCCAGGGCAGGGCTACGAGCAGTACTTC
.	TRBV5-3	.	TRBJ1-4	15	CARSSRRRDGEKLFF	TGTGCCAGAAGCTCCCGGAGGAGGGATGGGGAAAAACTGTTTTTT
.	TRBV19	.	TRBJ1-1	14	CASSSTSGSNLAFF	TGTGCCAGTAGTTCAACCTCGGGGTCGAACCTAGCTTTCTTT
.	TRBV7-9	TRBD1	TRBJ1-1	12	CASSPGTGKAFF	TGTGCCAGCAGCCCCGGGACAGGGAAAGCTTTCTTT
.	TRBV28	.	TRBJ1-1	14	CASSLDYRATEAFF	TGTGCCAGCAGCCTCGACTATAGGGCCACTGAAGCTTTCTTT
.	TRBV4-1	TRBD1	TRBJ2-7	16	CASSQDGQGPSYEQYF	TGCGCCAGCAGCCAGGACGGACAGGGACCCTCCTACGAGCAGTACTTC
.	TRBV10-3	TRBD1	TRBJ2-2	15	CAISGTDGNTGELFF	TGTGCCATCAGCGGGACAGACGGGAACACCGGGGAGCTGTTTTTT
.	TRBV7-6	TRBD2	TRBJ2-1	15	CASSPWPSGNDEQFF	TGTGCCAGCAGCCCATGGCCTAGCGGGAATGATGAGCAGTTCTTC
.	TRBV2	TRBD1	TRBJ1-2	17	CASSPQGQILRVYGYTF	TGTGCCAGCAGTCCTCAGGGACAGATACTTCGGGTTTATGGCTACACCTTC
.	TRBV5-1	TRBD1	TRBJ2-5	15	CASSLARQGQETQYF	TGCGCCAGCAGCTTGGCCCGACAGGGTCAAGAGACCCAGTACTTC
.	TRBV28	.	TRBJ1-2	15	CASSLLRGANYGYTF	TGTGCCAGCAGTTTATTGAGAGGAGCTAACTATGGCTACACCTTC
few	TRBV6-6	TRBD1	TRBJ1-5	14	CASSKDRVKQPQHF	TGTGCCAGCAGTAAGGACAGGGTTAAGCAGCCCCAGCATTTT
.	TRBV11-2	TRBD2	TRBJ2-7	16	CASSPLAGGPGREQYF	TGTGCCAGCAGCCCCTTAGCGGGGGGACCGGGTCGCGAGCAGTACTTC
.	TRBV5-6	TRBD1	TRBJ2-2	15	CASSSLGQGTGELFF	TGTGCCAGCAGCTCTTTGGGACAGGGCACCGGGGAGCTGTTTTTT
.	TRBV18	.	TRBJ1-3	19	CASSPDGKTGQSSGNTIYF	TGTGCCAGCTCACCAGACGGTAAGACGGGACAAAGCTCTGGAAACACCATATATTTT
few	TRBV29-1	TRBD1	TRBJ1-2	12	CSALGQGEGYTF	TGCAGCGCACTGGGACAGGGGGAGGGCTACACCTTC
.	TRBV30	.	TRBJ2-5	11	CAWSELGTQYF	TGTGCCTGGAGTGAACTAGGGACCCAGTACTTC
.	TRBV20-1	TRBD2	TRBJ2-7	13	CSASGGSSYEQYF	TGCAGTGCTAGTGGCGGGAGCTCCTACGAGCAGTACTTC
.	TRBV6-1	.	TRBJ2-1	15	CASSLGTTPYNEQFF	TGTGCCAGCAGTCTGGGCACGACCCCCTACAATGAGCAGTTCTTC
once	TRBV5-6	TRBD1	TRBJ1-2	18	CASSGPSRDRGLGDGYTF	TGTGCCAGCAGCGGACCGTCCCGGGACAGGGGGCTTGGGGATGGCTACACCTTC
once	TRBV12-2	.	TRBJ2-5	15	CASRLNGRGQETQYF	TGTGCAAGTCGCTTAAACGGCAGGGGCCAAGAGACCCAGTACTTC
.	TRBV21-1	.	TRBJ1-2	16	CASSNHTGGQNYGYTF	TGTGCCAGCAGCAACCATACAGGGGGCCAAAACTATGGCTACACCTTC
.	TRBV24-1	TRBD2	TRBJ2-1	14	CATSDRDYNNEQFF	TGTGCCACCAGTGACCGGGACTACAACAATGAGCAGTTCTTC
few	TRBV28	.	TRBJ1-1	15	CASSLRHSFNTEAFF	TGTGCCAGCAGTTTAAGGCACAGCTTCAACACTGAAGCTTTCTTT
.	TRBV9	TRBD1	TRBJ1-6	17	CASSAGIGTGGNSPLHF	TGTGCCAGCAGCGCCGGGATTGGGACAGGGGGAAATTCACCCCTCCACTTT
.	TRBV21-1	.	TRBJ2-1	20	CASSKDRASGGQSSYNEQFF	TGTGCCAGCAGCAAAGATAGGGCTAGCGGGGGCCAAAGCTCCTACAATGAGCAGTTCTTC
.	TRBV18	.	TRBJ1-1	12	CASSPGGAEAFF	TGTGCCAGCTCACCAGGGGGGGCTGAAGCTTTCTTT